The 23 T cell receptor beta chains presented below share a single source sample, sequenced in a study of T cells in Graves' hyperthyroidism and ophthalmopathy. Amplification of TCR beta CDR3 regions used RNA as the template. The HTBI set primed first-round TCR CDR3 RT-PCR. TCRdb passed the multiplex PCR reads through MiXCR, listing each CDR3 protein once. This sample has more than 350,000 distinct CDR3 sequences, with roughly 15% found just once. Sequencing was performed on blood. These receptors originate from a woman in her 30s with Graves' ophthalmopathy.

This clonotype was counted at least ten times. The chain uses TRBV7-6 and TRBJ1-4; D uncertain. This CDR3 contains 14 residues. V shed 2 bases and J shed 0 bases, with 4 bases lying between them. The germline CDR1 and CDR2 sequences are SGHVS and FNYEAQ. The CDR3 is CASSLKATNEKLFF. CDR3 coding DNA: TGTGCCAGCAGCTTAAAAGCAACTAATGAAAAACTGTTTTTT.

The chain has TRBV9 and TRBJ1-3; D call uncertain. The CDR3 sequence is 16 residues long. Trimming pared 4 bases from V and 4 bases from J, leaving 18 bases between. Per germline, CDR1 SGDLS and CDR2 YYNGEE. The DNA of the CDR3 is TGTGCCAGCAGCAAAAGTGGAGGGATTATGGGAAACACCATATATTTT. It yields the protein CASSKSGGIMGNTIYF.

This clonotype was seen repeatedly, ten times or more. This chain uses TRBV6-1 with TRBJ1-2, with 10 nucleotides matching TRBD1. CDR3 length: 16 residues. V gave up 7 bases and J gave up 0 bases; unmatched junction bases: 8. The germline gives CDR1 MNHNS, CDR2 SASEGT. CDR3 sequence (DNA): TGTGCCAGCACCACGGGACAGGGGATCCCTAACTATGGCTACACCTTC. Protein: CASTTGQGIPNYGYTF.

The sample holds many counts of this clonotype. The rearrangement links TRBV20-1 to TRBJ1-5; tentative D call: TRBD1 (6 bases). CDR1 DFQATT and CDR2 SNEGSKA come from the germline V gene (reference sequence). Trimming stripped 3 bases from V and 0 bases from J, with 6 bases between. The CDR3 has 13 amino acids. The CDR3 reads CSARTGSNQPQHF. DNA for the CDR3: TGCAGTGCTAGGACAGGTAGCAATCAGCCCCAGCATTTT.

This clonotype was observed many times. CDR3 residues: CASSEPGQGSGYTF. CDR3 nucleotide sequence: TGTGCCAGCAGTGAACCGGGACAGGGGAGTGGCTACACCTTC. The chain is built from TRBV2 and TRBJ1-2; 10 nucleotides align to TRBD1. The germline V gene has CDR1 SNHLY and CDR2 FYNNEI. V trimming: 2 bases; J trimming: 7 bases; junction bases outside the gene matches: 4. This CDR3 spans 14 amino acids.

The V and J genes are TRBV10-1 and TRBJ2-3; D is unresolved. Germline lookup yields CDR1 WNHNN and CDR2 SYGVQD (reference sequence). The CDR3 has 13 amino acids. The V end lost 6 bases, the J end lost 2 bases, and 9 bases lay between the germline ends. CDR3 bases: TGCGCCAGCAGCCCTAGAATCACAGATACGCAGTATTTT. Translating gives CASSPRITDTQYF.

This clonotype was seen at least ten times. The chain links TRBV12-3 or TRBV12-4 to TRBJ1-5; possibly TRBD1 for D (6 bases). Between the trimmed V and J ends, which lost 4 bases and 1 base, there was a span of 14 bases. This CDR3 comprises 16 residues. In nucleotides, the CDR3 is TGTGCCAGCAGTTCCACCGGGACACCGAGCAATCAGCCCCAGCATTTT. Its translation: CASSSTGTPSNQPQHF.

At least ten counts were recorded for this clonotype. The chain employs TRBV20-1 and TRBJ2-3; a possible D gene is TRBD2 (5 bases). The germline V and J ends were trimmed by 3 bases and 3 bases, with 13 bases remaining between them. Germline CDR1 reads DFQATT; CDR2 reads SNEGSKA (reference sequence). There are 14 residues in the CDR3. The CDR3 sequence is CSARSGIGTDTQYF. CDR3 nucleotides: TGCAGTGCTAGGTCGGGGATTGGGACAGATACGCAGTATTTT.

This clonotype was detected ten times or more. The rearrangement links TRBV20-1 to TRBJ2-3; TRBD2 aligns across 8 bases. V dropped 3 bases and J dropped 2; count of bases not matched to a gene: 7. The CDR3 is 15 amino acids. Germline-derived CDR1 and CDR2 are DFQATT and SNEGSKA (reference sequence). CDR3 region: CSARDSGVPTDTQYF. CDR3 nucleotide sequence: TGCAGTGCTAGGGATAGCGGGGTGCCCACAGATACGCAGTATTTT.

The rearrangement links TRBV20-1 to TRBJ2-5; TRBD2 aligns across 7 bases. Per the germline V gene, CDR1 is DFQATT and CDR2 is SNEGSKA (reference sequence). Trimming took 3 bases from V and 5 from J; bases not matched to a gene: 9. This CDR3 region has 14 residues. The CDR3 here is CSASMLAARETQYF. CDR3 nucleotide sequence: TGCAGTGCTAGTATGCTAGCGGCTCGGGAGACCCAGTACTTC.

This clonotype was counted many times. The V gene is TRBV5-1, the J gene TRBJ1-4; D is unclear. The CDR3 has 14 amino acids. From germline, CDR1 is SGHRS and CDR2 YFSETQ. Trimming took off 0 bases at V and 7 bases at J, with 10 bases between the two ends. The CDR3 region is CASSLEAMSEKLFF. As DNA, the CDR3 is TGCGCCAGCAGCTTGGAAGCAATGAGTGAAAAACTGTTTTTT.

This clonotype appeared many times. The CDR3 coding sequence is TGTGCCAGCAGCGCCACCTGGACCGGGGAGCTGTTTTTT. It translates to CASSATWTGELFF. The chain employs TRBV6-2 or TRBV6-3 and TRBJ2-2, with no clear D. The CDR3 covers 13 residues. Trimming stripped 6 bases from V and 5 bases from J, with 10 bases between. Per the germline V gene, CDR1 is MNHEY and CDR2 is SVGEGT.

V gene TRBV4-1 combines with J gene TRBJ1-2, with D maybe TRBD1 (6 bases). CDR1 and CDR2 from the germline V gene are MGHRA and YSYEKL. V lost 2 bases and J lost 4, with 11 bases in between. This CDR3 spans 14 amino acids. The CDR3 region is CASSQSQGPYGYTF. DNA of the CDR3: TGCGCCAGCAGCCAAAGCCAGGGGCCCTATGGCTACACCTTC.

The chain recombines TRBV19 with TRBJ2-1, with TRBD2 matching over 12 bases. V trimming: 7 bases; J trimming: 0 bases; junction bases outside the gene matches: 4. The germline gives CDR1 LNHDA, CDR2 SQIVND (reference sequence). This CDR3 is built from 16 residues. DNA for the CDR3: TGTGCCAGTACCCCTAGCGGGGGGGCCTCCTACAATGAGCAGTTCTTC. Its protein product is CASTPSGGASYNEQFF.

This clonotype appeared many times. The V call is TRBV18, the J call TRBJ2-7; D is perhaps TRBD1 (6 bases). The CDR3 runs 14 residues. The germline CDR1 and CDR2 sequences are KGHSH and LQKENI. Trimming took off 3 bases at V and 3 bases at J, with 12 bases between the two ends. The CDR3 reads CASSPDRFVYEQYF. The DNA for the CDR3 is TGTGCCAGCTCACCCGACAGGTTTGTCTACGAGCAGTACTTC.

The chain couples TRBV7-9 to TRBJ2-2, with TRBD1 identical over 9 bases. The CDR3 is made up of 15 amino acids. CDR1 is SEHNR and CDR2 is FQNEAQ in the germline V gene (reference sequence). The trim removed 5 bases at V and 6 bases at J, leaving 7 bases unmatched. Here the CDR3 DNA reads TGTGCCAGCAGCCCCCGGGACAGGGATGCCGGGGAGCTGTTTTTT. Translation: CASSPRDRDAGELFF.

In the case of this clonotype: One base away lies a much larger clone, so this may be a sequencing read error. This chain links TRBV29-1 with TRBJ2-1; TRBD1 aligns across 8 bases. The CDR3 runs 16 residues. From germline, CDR1 is SQVTM and CDR2 ANQGSEA. The CDR3 nucleotides are TGCAGCGTTGATGGCGATGACAGGGGAGGAAGCAATGGGCAGTTCTTC. Its translation is CSVDGDDRGGSNGQFF.

This clonotype was seen at least ten times. V gene TRBV3-1 combines with J gene TRBJ1-1; D is possibly TRBD1 (5 bases). Germline CDR1 is LGHDT and CDR2 is YNNKEL (reference sequence). The V end was cut by 0 bases, the J end by 6 bases, with 17 bases between. The CDR3 sequence is 16 residues long. In DNA, the CDR3 is TGTGCCAGCAGCCAAGACCACCGCGGGGGGGTTCCTGAAGCTTTCTTT. Its translation is CASSQDHRGGVPEAFF.

The chain carries TRBV19 and TRBJ1-1; D is unclear. Germline CDR1 reads LNHDA; CDR2 reads SQIVND (reference sequence). The V and J ends lost 3 bases and 0 bases respectively, with 8 bases between them. There are 14 residues in the CDR3. CDR3 DNA: TGTGCCAGTAGTATCTCGGGGATGAACACTGAAGCTTTCTTT. This sequence encodes CASSISGMNTEAFF.

This clonotype has a count of ten or more. The V call is TRBV7-2, the J call TRBJ2-5; D remains unclear. CDR1 and CDR2 from the germline V gene are SGHTA and FQGNSA. The V gene lost 4 bases and the J gene lost 0 bases, with 3 bases spanning the gap. The CDR3 spans 12 residues. CDR3 nucleotides: TGTGCCAGCAGCTACTACCAAGAGACCCAGTACTTC. This codes for CASSYYQETQYF.

This clonotype was seen repeatedly, ten times or more. CDR3 sequence: CASSSSVGGVSPYEQYF. CDR3 DNA sequence: TGTGCCAGCAGCTCCTCCGTGGGGGGCGTAAGTCCCTACGAGCAGTACTTC. The J gene is TRBJ2-7, the V gene TRBV7-9; perhaps D is TRBD1 or TRBD2 (6 bases each). There are 17 residues in the CDR3. V was pared by 4 bases and J by 2 bases, with 21 bases between. CDR1 is SEHNR, CDR2 FQNEAQ, per germline (reference sequence).

At least ten counts were recorded for this clonotype. This chain links TRBV28 with TRBJ1-3; D gene uncertain. Germline V gene sequence: CDR1 MDHEN, CDR2 SYDVKM. The ends were cut back, 6 bases at V and 2 bases at J, with 11 bases in the middle. CDR3 length: 14 amino acids. CDR3 DNA: TGTGCCAGCAGATCCCAAGTAGCTGGAAACACCATATATTTT. Translation: CASRSQVAGNTIYF. Using reference TRBV28 and TRBJ1-3 for the parts outside the CDR3, the full variable domain is DVKVTQSSRYLVKRTGEKVFLECVQDMDHENMFWYRQDPGLGLRLIYFSYDVKMKEKGDIPEGYSVSREKKERFSLILESASTNQTSMYLCASRSQVAGNTIYFGEGSWLTVV.

This clonotype was seen ten or more times. The chain recombines TRBV2 with TRBJ1-1; a weak D match, TRBD1 (5 bases). The germline CDR1 and CDR2 sequences are SNHLY and FYNNEI. V was cut by 6 bases and J by 1 base, with 15 bases left in between. There are 15 residues in the CDR3. For the CDR3, the DNA is TGTGCCAGCAGGGAGTGGGTGACAGAGAACACTGAAGCTTTCTTT. It codes for CASREWVTENTEAFF.